These T cell receptor beta chains were read from a single sample in a study of T cells in Graves' hyperthyroidism and ophthalmopathy. TCRdb recomputed calls from the multiplex PCR reads with MiXCR, one row per CDR3 protein. In the table there are around 600,000 distinct CDR3 sequences, more than 13% of which are singletons. Sample: blood. Receptor source: a woman between 18 and 30 years old with Graves' ophthalmopathy. The CDR3 runs from the conserved cysteine through the conserved F or W. A D gene is named only where the DNA matches it firmly. The size of a clone is reported for some rows only, either as once, few or many, or as a class for expanded clones.

D | size | J | V | CDR3 | DNA
TRBD1 | many | TRBJ1-2 | TRBV28 | CASSSTPPQGAYGYTF | TGTGCCAGCAGTTCCACCCCACCACAGGGGGCATATGGCTACACCTTC
- | - | TRBJ1-5 | TRBV24-1 | CATSGRVEQPQHF | TGTGCCACCAGTGGCAGGGTAGAGCAGCCCCAGCATTTT
TRBD2 | many | TRBJ2-3 | TRBV12-3/TRBV12-4 | CASTTLAGGSRGADTQYF | TGTGCCAGCACCACTCTAGCGGGAGGCTCCCGAGGGGCAGATACGCAGTATTTT
- | many | TRBJ2-1 | TRBV11-2 | CASSFGFGVGYNEQFF | TGTGCCAGCAGCTTTGGATTTGGGGTAGGGTACAATGAGCAGTTCTTC
TRBD1 | - | TRBJ1-4 | TRBV4-1 | CASSRRGGGEGEKLFF | TGCGCCAGCAGCCGCCGGGGAGGGGGCGAGGGGGAAAAACTGTTTTTT
TRBD1 | - | TRBJ1-1 | TRBV12-5 | CASGLGTGTNTEAFF | TGTGCTAGTGGTTTGGGGACAGGGACGAACACTGAGGCTTTCTTT
TRBD1 | - | TRBJ2-7 | TRBV12-3/TRBV12-4 | CASSLQGFLYWDEQYF | TGTGCCAGCAGTCTACAGGGGTTCCTCTACTGGGACGAGCAGTACTTC
- | many | TRBJ2-1 | TRBV20-1 | CSASADGTSYNEQFF | TGCAGTGCTAGTGCTGACGGGACTTCCTACAATGAGCAGTTCTTC
- | many | TRBJ2-1 | TRBV12-3/TRBV12-4 | CASSAISYNEQFF | TGTGCCAGCAGTGCGATTTCCTACAATGAGCAGTTCTTC
- | many | TRBJ2-7 | TRBV7-2 | CASSLGVSDNHEQYF | TGTGCCAGCAGCTTAGGAGTCTCGGACAACCACGAGCAGTACTTC
- | few | TRBJ2-5 | TRBV18 | CASSFSQKETQYF | TGTGCCAGCTCCTTCTCCCAAAAAGAGACCCAGTACTTC
- | many | TRBJ2-7 | TRBV6-1 | CALKVQGQSYEQYF | TGTGCCCTAAAGGTCCAGGGGCAATCCTACGAGCAGTACTTC
- | many | TRBJ1-2 | TRBV20-1 | CSASYRLHYGYTF | TGCAGTGCTAGTTACCGGTTGCACTATGGCTACACCTTC
- | - | TRBJ2-6 | TRBV2 | CASKRSGANVLTF | TGTGCCAGCAAACGCTCTGGGGCCAACGTCCTGACTTTC
TRBD1 | many | TRBJ1-1 | TRBV19 | CASSIQGANTEAFF | TGTGCCAGCAGTATTCAGGGGGCTAACACTGAAGCTTTCTTT
- | many | TRBJ2-3 | TRBV29-1 | CSVIQADTQYF | TGCAGCGTTATACAGGCAGATACGCAGTATTTT
TRBD1 | many | TRBJ2-7 | TRBV20-1 | CSARLGTGEYEQYF | TGCAGTGCTAGGCTCGGGACAGGGGAATACGAGCAGTACTTC
TRBD1 | many | TRBJ1-5 | TRBV12-3/TRBV12-4 | CASSLSDRAQHF | TGTGCCAGCAGTCTCTCCGACAGGGCTCAGCATTTT
- | many | TRBJ2-3 | TRBV7-9 | CASSPRTDTQYF | TGTGCCAGCAGCCCCCGCACAGATACGCAGTATTTT
TRBD2 | many | TRBJ2-3 | TRBV11-2 | CASSPRGLAGSTDTQYF | TGTGCCAGCAGCCCGAGAGGACTAGCGGGAAGCACAGATACGCAGTATTTT
- | - | TRBJ2-4 | TRBV9 | CASSAEDRILAKNIQYF | TGTGCCAGCAGCGCAGAGGACAGAATTCTAGCCAAAAACATTCAGTACTTC
- | - | TRBJ2-4 | TRBV6-2/TRBV6-3 | CASSYSRGNIAKNIQYF | TGTGCCAGCAGTTACTCGAGGGGCAACATAGCCAAAAACATTCAGTACTTC